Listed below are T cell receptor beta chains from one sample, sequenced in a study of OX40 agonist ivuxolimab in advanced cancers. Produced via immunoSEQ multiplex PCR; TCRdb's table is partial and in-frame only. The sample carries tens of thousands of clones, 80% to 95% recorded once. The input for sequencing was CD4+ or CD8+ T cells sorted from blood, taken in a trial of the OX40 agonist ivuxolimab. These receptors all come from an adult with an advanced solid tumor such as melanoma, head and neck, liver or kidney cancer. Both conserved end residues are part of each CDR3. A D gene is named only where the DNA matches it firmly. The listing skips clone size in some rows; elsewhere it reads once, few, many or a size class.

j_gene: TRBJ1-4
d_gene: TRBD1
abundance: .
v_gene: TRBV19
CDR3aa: CASSATTGDVEKLFF
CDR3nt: TGTGCCAGTAGTGCCACAACAGGGGACGTTGAAAAACTGTTTTTT

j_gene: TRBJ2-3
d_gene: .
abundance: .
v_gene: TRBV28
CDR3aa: CASSWGADTQYF
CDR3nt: TGTGCCAGCAGTTGGGGGGCAGATACGCAGTATTTT

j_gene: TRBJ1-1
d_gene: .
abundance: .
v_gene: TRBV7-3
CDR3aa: CASSLTPGYTEAFF
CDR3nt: TGTGCCAGCAGCTTAACCCCAGGGTACACTGAAGCTTTCTTT

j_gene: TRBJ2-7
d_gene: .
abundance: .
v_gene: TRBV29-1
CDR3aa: CSADVSGNSYEQYF
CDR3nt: TGCAGCGCGGATGTTAGCGGCAACTCCTACGAGCAGTACTTC

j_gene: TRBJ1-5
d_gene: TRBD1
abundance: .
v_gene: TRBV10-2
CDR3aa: CASGTVNQPQHF
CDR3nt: TGCGCCAGCGGGACAGTTAATCAGCCCCAGCATTTT

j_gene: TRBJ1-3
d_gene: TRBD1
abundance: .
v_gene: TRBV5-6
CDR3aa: CASSSPGDRDSGNTIYF
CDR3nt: TGTGCCAGCAGCTCCCCAGGAGACAGGGACTCTGGAAACACCATATATTTT

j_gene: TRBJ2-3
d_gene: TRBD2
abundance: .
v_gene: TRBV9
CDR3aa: CASSTTSGIQGTQYF
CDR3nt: TGTGCCAGCAGCACAACTAGCGGGATTCAAGGGACGCAGTATTTT

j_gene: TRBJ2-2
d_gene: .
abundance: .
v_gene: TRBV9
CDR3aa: CASSKFHRDATGELFF
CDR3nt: TGTGCCAGCAGCAAATTCCACAGGGACGCCACCGGGGAGCTGTTTTTT

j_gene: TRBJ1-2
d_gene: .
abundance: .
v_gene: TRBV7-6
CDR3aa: CASSLEDSGYGYTF
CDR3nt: TGTGCCAGCAGCTTAGAGGACAGTGGCTATGGCTACACCTTC

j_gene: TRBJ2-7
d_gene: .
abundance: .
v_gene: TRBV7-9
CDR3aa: CASSLYEYEQYF
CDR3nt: TGTGCCAGCAGCTTATACGAATACGAGCAGTACTTC

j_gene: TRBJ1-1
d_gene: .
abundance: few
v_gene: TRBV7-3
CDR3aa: CASSPMRGEAFF
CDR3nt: TGTGCCAGCAGCCCTATGCGGGGTGAAGCTTTCTTT

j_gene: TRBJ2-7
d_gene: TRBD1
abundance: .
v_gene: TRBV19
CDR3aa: CASMGQGHGQYF
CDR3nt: TGTGCCAGTATGGGACAGGGCCACGGGCAGTACTTC

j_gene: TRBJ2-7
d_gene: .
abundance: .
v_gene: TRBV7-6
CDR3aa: CASSLSPSSYEQYF
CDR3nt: TGTGCCAGCAGCTTAAGTCCTAGCTCCTACGAGCAGTACTTC

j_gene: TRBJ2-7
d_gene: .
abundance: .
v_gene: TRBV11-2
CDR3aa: CASRHLTGDEQYF
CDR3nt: TGTGCCAGCAGACATCTCACGGGGGACGAGCAGTACTTC

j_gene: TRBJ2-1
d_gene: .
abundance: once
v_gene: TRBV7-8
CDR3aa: CASSLVLIGGGGAYNEQFF
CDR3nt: TGTGCCAGCAGCTTAGTTCTGATTGGAGGGGGAGGGGCCTACAATGAGCAGTTCTTC